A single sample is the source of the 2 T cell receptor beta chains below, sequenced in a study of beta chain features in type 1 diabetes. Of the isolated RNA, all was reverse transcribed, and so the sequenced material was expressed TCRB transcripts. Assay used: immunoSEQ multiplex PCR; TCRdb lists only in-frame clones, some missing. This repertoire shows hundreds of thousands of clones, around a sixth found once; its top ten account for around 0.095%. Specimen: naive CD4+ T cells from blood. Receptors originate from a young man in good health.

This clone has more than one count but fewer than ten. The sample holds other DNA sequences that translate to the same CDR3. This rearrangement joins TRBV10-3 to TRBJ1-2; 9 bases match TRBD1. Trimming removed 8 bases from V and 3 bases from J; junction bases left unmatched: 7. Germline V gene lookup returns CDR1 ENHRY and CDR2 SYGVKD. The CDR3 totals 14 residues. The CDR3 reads CAIRGQGRDYGYTF. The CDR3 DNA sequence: TGTGCCATCCGGGGACAGGGAAGGGACTATGGCTACACCTTC.

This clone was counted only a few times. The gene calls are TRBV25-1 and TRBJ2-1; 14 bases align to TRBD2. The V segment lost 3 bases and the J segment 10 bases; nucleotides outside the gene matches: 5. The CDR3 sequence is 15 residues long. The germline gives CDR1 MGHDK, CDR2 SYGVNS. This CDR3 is CASSDGGLAGDEQFF. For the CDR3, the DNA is TGTGCCAGCAGTGACGGGGGACTAGCGGGAGACGAGCAGTTCTTC.